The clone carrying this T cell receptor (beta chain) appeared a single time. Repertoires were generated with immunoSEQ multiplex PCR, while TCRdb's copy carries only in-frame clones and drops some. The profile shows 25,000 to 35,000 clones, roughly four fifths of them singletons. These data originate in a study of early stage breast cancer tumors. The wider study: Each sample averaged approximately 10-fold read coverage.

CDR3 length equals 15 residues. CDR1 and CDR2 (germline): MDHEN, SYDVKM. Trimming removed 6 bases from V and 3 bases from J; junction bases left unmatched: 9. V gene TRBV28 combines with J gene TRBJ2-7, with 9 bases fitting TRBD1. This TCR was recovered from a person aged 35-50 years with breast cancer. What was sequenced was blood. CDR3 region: CASSIPGTGNYEQYF. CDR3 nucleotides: TGTGCCAGCAGCATCCCTGGGACAGGGAACTACGAGCAGTACTTC.